The next 2 T cell receptor beta chains were all read from a single sample in a study of blood T cell repertoires in COVID-19. Sequenced by immunoSEQ multiplex PCR; TCRdb stores in-frame clones only, minus some. The table lists about 160,000 clones, about 80% of them singletons. Material: peripheral blood. The receptors originated from a woman of 80 years or more with acute or convalescent COVID-19.

DNA of the CDR3: TGCGCCAGCAGCCTACAGGGGGCTAACAATCAGCCCCAGCATTTT. Translated, it gives CASSLQGANNQPQHF. The V and J genes are TRBV4-1 and TRBJ1-5; 9 bases fit TRBD1. The junction had 4 bases not matched to a gene; V was cut back by 4 bases and J by 3 bases. CDR1 and CDR2 (germline): MGHRA, YSYEKL. The CDR3 runs 15 residues.

The chain links TRBV18 to TRBJ2-7, with 8 bases that match TRBD2. Germline V lookup: CDR1 KGHSH, CDR2 LQKENI. V lost 3 bases, J lost 4 bases, and 5 bases stayed unmatched. The CDR3 totals 14 residues. CDR3 sequence: CASSPGTSWYEQYF. The CDR3 DNA sequence: TGTGCCAGCTCACCCGGGACTAGTTGGTACGAGCAGTACTTC. The variable domain in full, with the rest retrieved from reference TRBV18 and TRBJ2-7, is NAGVMQNPRHLVRRRGQEARLRCSPMKGHSHVYWYRQLPEEGLKFMVYLQKENIIDESGMPKERFSAEFPKEGPSILRIQQVVRGDSAAYFCASSPGTSWYEQYFGPGTRLTVT.